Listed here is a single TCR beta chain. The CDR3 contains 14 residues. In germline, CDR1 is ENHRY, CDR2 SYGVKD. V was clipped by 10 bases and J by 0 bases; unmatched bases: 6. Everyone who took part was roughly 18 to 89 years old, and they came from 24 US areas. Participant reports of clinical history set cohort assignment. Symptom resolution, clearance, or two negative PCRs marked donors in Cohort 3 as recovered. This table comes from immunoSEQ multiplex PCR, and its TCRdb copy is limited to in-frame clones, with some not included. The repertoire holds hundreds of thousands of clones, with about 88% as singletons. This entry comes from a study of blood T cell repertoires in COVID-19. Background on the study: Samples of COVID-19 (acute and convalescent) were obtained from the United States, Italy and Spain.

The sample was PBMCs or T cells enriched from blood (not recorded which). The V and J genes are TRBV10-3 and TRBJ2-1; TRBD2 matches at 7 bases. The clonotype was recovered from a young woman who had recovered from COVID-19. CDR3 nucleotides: TGTGCCACCGGGAGCGGGGTCTCCTACAATGAGCAGTTCTTC. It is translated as CATGSGVSYNEQFF.